Following are 31 T cell receptor beta chains from one sample sequenced in a study of T cell responses to AZD1222 COVID-19 vaccine. The table came from immunoSEQ multiplex PCR; TCRdb's copy has only in-frame clones and leaves some out. Here the sample spans more than 100,000 clones, approximately 84% being singletons. Here the sequenced sample was peripheral blood, taken on day 0 of AZD1222 vaccination. The source is an adult in good health.

The chain uses TRBV30 and TRBJ2-7, with unresolved D. CDR3 size: 12 residues. Germline-derived CDR1 and CDR2 are GTSNPN and SVGIG (reference sequence). Trimming took 2 bases from V and 5 from J, leaving 10 bases between them. CDR3 nucleotide sequence: TGTGCCTGGAGTCAGCGATGGAACGAGCAGTACTTC. Translating gives CAWSQRWNEQYF.

This sequence joins TRBV5-6 and TRBJ2-7; the D is unclear. V lost 1 base and J lost 4, with 3 bases in between. CDR1 and CDR2 (germline): SGHDT, YYEEEE. This CDR3 has 11 amino acids. In nucleotides, the CDR3 is TGTGCCAGCAGCTTGCGGTACGAGCAGTACTTC. As protein: CASSLRYEQYF.

The chain is built from TRBV6-5 and TRBJ1-1; D might be TRBD1 (5 bases). Germline values: CDR1 MNHEY, CDR2 SVGAGI. This CDR3 is built from 14 residues. V shed 4 bases and J shed 1 base, with 10 bases lying between them. CDR3 in amino acids: CASSSGTTNTEAFF. DNA for the CDR3: TGTGCCAGCAGTTCAGGGACGACGAACACTGAAGCTTTCTTT.

This chain uses TRBV2 with TRBJ1-2; no firm D call. V was pared by 0 bases and J by 8 bases, with 22 bases between. The germline CDR1 and CDR2 sequences are SNHLY and FYNNEI. This CDR3 has 17 residues. The CDR3 region has the DNA TGTGCCAGCAGTGAAGCGCCTGGAGCGCCGTCCGTTTCGGGCTACACCTTC. Translated: CASSEAPGAPSVSGYTF.

This clone was counted a few times. The V and J genes are TRBV7-2 and TRBJ1-6; TRBD1 is a possible D gene (6 bases). The V gene's germline CDR1 is SGHTA and CDR2 FQGNSA. The CDR3 totals 15 residues. Trimming pared 1 base from V and 12 bases from J, leaving 16 bases between. The CDR3 spells CASSLGGGGAGPLHF. DNA for the CDR3: TGTGCCAGCAGCTTAGGAGGGGGGGGCGCCGGACCCCTCCACTTT.

This chain uses TRBV19 with TRBJ1-5, with D hard to call. The CDR3 spans 14 residues. The V end was cut by 3 bases, the J end by 7 bases, with 13 bases between. CDR1 and CDR2 (germline): LNHDA, SQIVND (reference sequence). The CDR3 spells CASSISPVGQPQHF. The CDR3 DNA follows: TGTGCCAGTAGTATTAGCCCAGTCGGCCAGCCCCAGCATTTT.

The CDR3 spells CASSLQGGTEAFF. The CDR3 DNA follows: TGCGCCAGCAGCCTCCAGGGCGGCACTGAAGCTTTCTTT. The rearrangement uses TRBV4-1 and TRBJ1-1, with D possibly being TRBD1 (5 bases). In germline, CDR1 is MGHRA, CDR2 YSYEKL. With 4 bases removed from V and 4 bases from J, the gap between germline ends came to 10 bases. CDR3 length: 13 residues.

V usage is TRBV3-1 (or the pseudogene TRBV3-2) and J usage is TRBJ2-7; 10 nucleotides agree with TRBD1. The ends lost 3 bases at V and 3 bases at J; junction bases unmatched: 2. The CDR3 is made up of 14 amino acids. Germline lookup yields CDR1 LGHDT and CDR2 YNNKEL (reference sequence). The CDR3 is CASSQTGGRYEQYF. In DNA form, the CDR3 reads TGTGCCAGCAGCCAGACAGGGGGCCGCTACGAGCAGTACTTC.

V and J are TRBV10-3 and TRBJ1-4; no clear D gene. V was clipped by 9 bases and J by 5 bases, with 4 bases between them. Germline values: CDR1 ENHRY, CDR2 SYGVKD. This CDR3 has 10 residues. CDR3 DNA: TGTGCCATAGGGAATGAAAAACTGTTTTTT. Translating it yields CAIGNEKLFF.

This clone occurred a few times. V is TRBV7-2 and J is TRBJ1-5; D is perhaps TRBD1 (6 bases). CDR3 length: 17 amino acids. Per germline, CDR1 SGHTA and CDR2 FQGNSA. V lost 1 base and J 1 base, leaving 14 bases between the germline ends. The CDR3 reads CASSLGGRGRSNQPQHF. The CDR3 region has the DNA TGTGCCAGCAGCTTAGGCGGCAGGGGACGAAGCAATCAGCCCCAGCATTTT.

This chain uses TRBV4-2 with TRBJ1-1, with D hard to call. V shed 3 bases and J shed 1 base, with 9 bases lying between them. This CDR3 is 14 amino acids long. From germline, CDR1 is LGHNA and CDR2 YNFKEQ. The CDR3 protein is CASSHDSSNTEAFF. Written as DNA, the CDR3 is TGTGCCAGCAGCCATGACTCGTCGAACACTGAAGCTTTCTTT.

The chain links TRBV6-5 to TRBJ2-7; 9 bases are a match to TRBD1. There are 15 residues in the CDR3. Germline values: CDR1 MNHEY, CDR2 SVGAGI. The J segment lost 4 bases and the V segment lost 4 bases, leaving 8 bases of the junction unmatched. The CDR3 loop reads CASSSTGTGSYEQYF. The CDR3 coding sequence is TGTGCCAGCAGTTCGACCGGGACAGGGTCTTACGAGCAGTACTTC.

The chain has TRBV28 and TRBJ1-4; perhaps TRBD1 as D (5 bases). Looked up from germline, CDR1 is MDHEN and CDR2 is SYDVKM. This CDR3 contains 15 residues. V was shortened by 7 bases and J by 0 bases, with 12 bases between the two germline ends. This CDR3 is CASNRDRSTNEKLFF. CDR3 bases: TGTGCCAGCAACCGTGACAGATCAACTAATGAAAAACTGTTTTTT.

V gene TRBV7-9 combines with J gene TRBJ1-5; perhaps TRBD1 as D (6 bases). The CDR3 is 16 amino acids. Trimming removed 8 bases at V and 1 base at J, with 18 bases between. CDR1 SEHNR and CDR2 FQNEAQ come from the germline V gene (reference sequence). The DNA for the CDR3 is TGTGCCAGCGGGGACAAGGAAGGCATCAGCAATCAGCCCCAGCATTTT. Amino acids: CASGDKEGISNQPQHF.

The chain is built from TRBV7-9 and TRBJ2-5; tentative D call: TRBD2 (6 bases). Looked up from germline, CDR1 is SEHNR and CDR2 is FQNEAQ (reference sequence). The CDR3 totals 17 residues. V was shortened by 1 base and J by 1 base, with 16 bases between the two germline ends. CDR3 amino acids: CASSLGAGGRTQETQYF. CDR3 DNA: TGTGCCAGCAGCTTAGGAGCGGGCGGCAGGACCCAAGAGACCCAGTACTTC. The entire variable domain, with the rest obtained from reference TRBV7-9 and TRBJ2-5, is as follows: DTGVSQNPRHKITKRGQNVTFRCDPISEHNRLYWYRQTLGQGPEFLTYFQNEAQLEKSRLLSDRFSAERPKGSFSTLEIQRTEQGDSAMYLCASSLGAGGRTQETQYFGPGTRLLVL.

The chain carries TRBV6-1 and TRBJ1-5, with a weak D call TRBD1 (6 bases). The CDR3 extends over 14 amino acids. The V end lost 3 bases, the J end lost 4 bases, and 10 bases lay between the germline ends. Looked up from germline, CDR1 is MNHNS and CDR2 is SASEGT. The CDR3 coding sequence is TGTGCCAGCAGTGACACAGGGACAAATCAGCCCCAGCATTTT. Protein product: CASSDTGTNQPQHF.

The chain carries TRBV3-1 (or the pseudogene TRBV3-2) and TRBJ1-2, with D perhaps TRBD1 (5 bases). The CDR3 is made up of 16 amino acids. V was cut by 3 bases and J by 6 bases, with 20 bases left in between. Looked up from germline, CDR1 is LGHDT and CDR2 is YNNKEL (reference sequence). CDR3: CASSHAHLGVVDGYTF. The DNA of the CDR3 is TGTGCCAGCAGCCATGCCCATCTAGGGGTGGTGGATGGCTACACCTTC.

The chain employs TRBV7-3 and TRBJ2-1; D is unresolved. The V gene's germline CDR1 is SGHTA and CDR2 FQGTGA. Trimming cost V 1 base and J 8 bases, with 15 bases left between them. The CDR3 sequence is 15 residues long. The CDR3 nucleotides are TGTGCCAGCAGCTTAAGCCCCAGTCCGGGCTATGAGCAGTTCTTC. Translation: CASSLSPSPGYEQFF.

V is TRBV29-1 and J is TRBJ1-5; D ambiguous. The CDR3 totals 14 residues. Germline V gene sequence: CDR1 SQVTM, CDR2 ANQGSEA. The V end lost 1 base, the J end lost 2 bases, and 9 bases lay between the germline ends. In DNA form, the CDR3 reads TGCAGCGTTGAAGGGCATAAGGGCAATCAGCCCCAGCATTTT. Amino acids: CSVEGHKGNQPQHF.

The CDR3 loop reads CASRYYNEQFF. CDR3 in DNA: TGTGCCAGCAGATATTACAATGAGCAGTTCTTC. The rearrangement uses TRBV21-1 and TRBJ2-1; the table's D call of TRBD2 was not tested on the DNA. TRBV21-1 is a known pseudogene. This CDR3 has 11 amino acids.

The chain carries TRBV1 and TRBJ2-1; TRBD2, the D gene given by the table, was not confirmed from the DNA. TRBV1 is described as a pseudogene. The CDR3 extends over 11 amino acids. The chain's CDR3 is CTSRGINEQFF. CDR3 in DNA: TGCACCAGCCGAGGGATTAATGAGCAGTTCTTC.

The gene calls are TRBV28 and TRBJ1-2; no definite D call. Trimming shortened V by 2 bases and J by 7 bases, and 17 bases separated the two germline ends. Germline V gene lookup returns CDR1 MDHEN and CDR2 SYDVKM. CDR3 size: 15 residues. Here the CDR3 reads CASSLIFGMGGGYTF. CDR3 DNA: TGTGCCAGCAGTTTAATCTTTGGAATGGGAGGTGGCTACACCTTC.

The V and J genes are TRBV4-1 and TRBJ1-6, with D possibly TRBD1 on 5 matching bases. Germline-derived CDR1 and CDR2 are MGHRA and YSYEKL. Trimming stripped 1 base from V and 10 bases from J, with 14 bases between. This CDR3 comprises 15 residues. The CDR3 DNA follows: TGCGCCAGCAGCCAAGTTCTAGGGGTCGGATCACCCCTCCACTTT. It is translated as CASSQVLGVGSPLHF.

This clone has a handful of counts. The V gene is TRBV5-6, the J gene TRBJ2-2; D call uncertain. The germline CDR1 and CDR2 sequences are SGHDT and YYEEEE. This CDR3 is 15 amino acids long. V lost 0 bases, J lost 1 base, and 7 bases lay in between. CDR3 nucleotides: TGTGCCAGCAGCTTGGGGGCGGTGAACACCGGGGAGCTGTTTTTT. Encoded protein: CASSLGAVNTGELFF. The entire variable domain, with the rest obtained from reference TRBV5-6 and TRBJ2-2, is as follows: DAGVTQSPTHLIKTRGQQVTLRCSPKSGHDTVSWYQQALGQGPQFIFQYYEEEERQRGNFPDRFSGHQFPNYSSELNVNALLLGDSALYLCASSLGAVNTGELFFGEGSRLTVL.

Here the CDR3 DNA reads TGTGCCAGCAGTTACACGTGGTTAGAGACCCAGTACTTC. The encoded protein is CASSYTWLETQYF. The V and J genes are TRBV6-5 and TRBJ2-5; D is ambiguous. CDR3 length: 13 amino acids. The V and J ends lost 2 bases and 4 bases respectively, with 8 bases between them. Germline V gene lookup returns CDR1 MNHEY and CDR2 SVGAGI.

J is TRBJ2-3 and V is TRBV11-2, with 10 bases aligning to TRBD2. Germline V gene lookup returns CDR1 SGHAT and CDR2 FQNNGV. This CDR3 has 15 amino acids. The trim removed 1 base at V and 6 bases at J, leaving 4 bases unmatched. This chain's CDR3 is CASSLGVAGGDTQYF. The CDR3 nucleotides are TGTGCCAGCAGCTTAGGGGTAGCGGGAGGCGATACGCAGTATTTT.

The chain recombines TRBV6-2 or TRBV6-3 with TRBJ1-1; D unclear. This CDR3 region has 13 residues. CDR1 is MNHEY and CDR2 is SVGEGT in the germline V gene. Between the trimmed V and J ends, which lost 6 bases and 3 bases, there was a span of 11 bases. In DNA, the CDR3 is TGTGCCAGCAGCTCCCGGCGGGACACTGAAGCTTTCTTT. This gives the protein CASSSRRDTEAFF.

The V and J genes are TRBV7-9 and TRBJ1-1; no firm D call. V was cut by 3 bases and J by 6 bases, with 5 bases left in between. The CDR3 runs 11 residues. Germline values: CDR1 SEHNR, CDR2 FQNEAQ (reference sequence). The CDR3 region has the DNA TGTGCCAGCAGCTTGGGTTCTGAAGCTTTCTTT. Its protein product is CASSLGSEAFF.

The chain is built from TRBV12-3 or TRBV12-4 and TRBJ2-5; D may be TRBD2 (5 bases). Trimming stripped 6 bases from V and 5 bases from J, with 13 bases between. The CDR3 consists of 13 residues. CDR3 loop: CASRHGVQETQYF. DNA of the CDR3: TGTGCCAGCAGGCACGGGGTGCAGGAGACCCAGTACTTC.

This rearrangement joins TRBV15 to TRBJ2-7; D is possibly TRBD1 (6 bases). The CDR3 covers 15 residues. V was pared by 0 bases and J by 0 bases, with 9 bases between. Germline assignment: CDR1 LNHNV and CDR2 YYDKDF (reference sequence). The CDR3 DNA follows: TGTGCCACCAGCAGAGACAGGGGCTCCTCCTACGAGCAGTACTTC. Translating it yields CATSRDRGSSYEQYF.

V gene TRBV11-3 combines with J gene TRBJ2-4; D is uncertain. The CDR3 extends over 15 amino acids. Germline loops: CDR1 SGHNT, CDR2 YENEEA. The V gene lost 4 bases and the J gene lost 8 bases, with 18 bases spanning the gap. Here the CDR3 DNA reads TGTGCCAGCAGCTCTCCCGGACGCGAGTGGCACATTCAGTACTTC. This gives the protein CASSSPGREWHIQYF. Complete variable domain (other parts from reference TRBV11-3 and TRBJ2-4): EAGVVQSPRYKIIEKKQPVAFWCNPISGHNTLYWYLQNLGQGPELLIRYENEEAVDDSQLPKDRFSAERLKGVDSTLKIQPAELGDSAVYLCASSSPGREWHIQYFGAGTRLSVL.